This TCR beta chain was sequenced for a study of beta chain features in type 1 diabetes (dated by TCRdb to the late 2010s). Study-wide context: Patients and healthy donors did not differ in mean age, gender distribution, total cell number or subset yield. In the study, TCRB repertoires of sorted circulating CD4+ T cell subsets from recently diagnosed type 1 diabetes patients were compared with those of matched healthy donors. A total of some 110 million sorted cells were examined across all samples, and the number of cells per subset was strongly correlated with RNA yield. Naive and central memory subsets were obtained from all 30 or so donors, but regulatory and stem cell-like memory subsets were isolated from only 8 patients and roughly eight healthy donors.

As for this clone: Its antigen remains unidentified. No base quality information exists; no much larger clone differs at one position.

A single peripheral blood draw of about 120 mL on average was collected from each donor into heparinised tubes. Naive, central memory, regulatory and stem cell-like memory CD4+ T cells were sorted on a BD FACSAria II using a panel including CD45RO, CCR7, CD25, CD127, CD95 and CD27. Purity was above 95% for every sorted population. PBMCs were isolated right away by Lymphoprep density gradient centrifugation and were stained directly, without culture. Samples were stained and sorted in pairs, with one healthy donor and one patient per experiment, so that batch effects were minimized. The CDR3 measures 15 amino acids from cysteine to phenylalanine. Left in the record is the CDR3 DNA by itself, 45 bases read in frame from the first base. V loses 1 base of germline sequence and J loses 5 bases, and the interval between the two ends is 15 bases. Reading the germline V gene gives CDR1 SGHDT and CDR2 YYEEEE.

The entire isolated RNA was reverse transcribed using the High Capacity cDNA Reverse Transcription Kit, and thus expressed TCRB transcripts were sequenced. Deep immunoSEQ sequencing was applied to naive, central memory and regulatory T cell samples, giving an average of around 3.4 million total reads per sample. Sorted cells were lysed in RLT buffer, and RNA was extracted using DNase-treated RNeasy Micro or Mini kits according to cell number. Each cell subset was processed separately to prevent cross-contamination, with patient and healthy donor samples processed together. The immunoSEQ multiplex PCR was used to amplify TCRB sequences from cDNA, yielding 87-bp fragments that span the CDR3 region. Amplicons were sequenced on the Illumina HiSeq platform. Per the authors' processing: PCR bias was corrected computationally using synthetic template baselines, and reads within Hamming distance 2 were collapsed, with unmergeable singletons discarded. By aligning reads against IMGT, V, D and J genes, CDR3 length, and insertions or deletions at six rearrangement sites were assigned. Within each subset, clonotype counts were normalized to sorted cell number, and only after that were true diversity and Gini coefficients computed with the tcR R package. The overlap coefficient, calculated on TCRB nucleotide sequences, was used to measure repertoire sharing. This is the immuneACCESS table as TCRdb keeps it, with only in-frame sequences that have V and J called. A part of the clones is gone; compared with another copy, unresolved V genes explain less than half, and the rest is unexplained. V, J and clone size are taken as reported in that table, and D and trimming were inferred from the DNA itself. Here the sample has about 160,000 clones; about 8% occur a single time. The ten largest clones add up to about 0.9% of the sample.

What the work shows at the level of the full study, not this receptor alone: Naive, central memory and regulatory TCRB repertoires appeared to be more alike among patients than among healthy donors. Because small numbers of individuals were included in the HLA sub-analyses, any influence of HLA type on TCRB rearrangement was left unresolved. In all four CD4+ subsets, TCRB CDR3 length was moderately but significantly shorter in type 1 diabetes patients. Shorter templates might have been favored by PCR, but patient and control samples were amplified and corrected together, so both groups would have been affected equally by any skew. Because cDNA was sequenced instead of genomic DNA, activated cells with high expression could be over-represented, although the groups did not differ in activation or CD3 levels. At VDJ recombination sites, type 1 diabetes patients had fewer insertions and more deleted nucleotides, which implies abnormalities in thymic rearrangement.

The sample was central memory CD4+ T cells from blood. Recombination joined TRBV5-6 with TRBJ1-2; no D gene is confidently identified. The receptor was derived from a woman between 40 and 55 years old with type 1 diabetes. The base sequence is TGTGCCAGCAGCTTGAGTCTTCGGCAGACTTATGGCTACACCTTC. Its amino acids are CASSLSLRQTYGYTF.